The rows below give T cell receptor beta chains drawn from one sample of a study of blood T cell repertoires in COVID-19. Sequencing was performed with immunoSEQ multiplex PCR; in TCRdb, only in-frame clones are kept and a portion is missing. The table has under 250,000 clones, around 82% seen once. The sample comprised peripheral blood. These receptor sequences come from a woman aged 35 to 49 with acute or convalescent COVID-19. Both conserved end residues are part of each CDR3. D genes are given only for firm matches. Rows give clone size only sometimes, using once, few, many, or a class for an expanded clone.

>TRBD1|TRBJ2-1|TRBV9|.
CASSERQGKYEQFF
TGTGCCAGCAGCGAGAGACAGGGAAAGTATGAGCAGTTCTTC
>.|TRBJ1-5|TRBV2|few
CASSVGASPQHF
TGTGCCAGCAGTGTGGGGGCTTCCCCCCAGCATTTT
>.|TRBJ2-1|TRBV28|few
CASSLQGWGSYNEQFF
TGTGCCAGCAGTTTACAGGGGTGGGGGTCCTACAATGAGCAGTTCTTC
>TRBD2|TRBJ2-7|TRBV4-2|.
CASSPLGGGYEQYF
TGTGCCAGCAGCCCCCTCGGCGGGGGATACGAGCAGTACTTC
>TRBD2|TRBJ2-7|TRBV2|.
CASSSLAGGGYEQYF
TGTGCCAGCAGTTCTTTAGCGGGAGGGGGTTACGAGCAGTACTTC
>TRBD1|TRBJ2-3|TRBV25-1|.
CASRQGSTDTQYF
TGTGCCAGCAGACAGGGGAGCACAGATACGCAGTATTTT
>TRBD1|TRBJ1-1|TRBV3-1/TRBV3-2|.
CASSQEGGLRGTGHMNTEAFF
TGTGCCAGCAGCCAAGAAGGGGGCTTGCGGGGGACAGGGCACATGAACACTGAAGCTTTCTTT
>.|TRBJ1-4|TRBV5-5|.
CASITNLGVSLYEKLFF
TGTGCCAGCATCACTAATCTAGGGGTCAGTTTATATGAAAAACTGTTTTTT
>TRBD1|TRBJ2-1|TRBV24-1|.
CATSDSSGGDEQFF
TGTGCCACCAGTGATTCCTCAGGGGGCGATGAGCAGTTCTTC
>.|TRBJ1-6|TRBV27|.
CASRGLLGSNSPLHF
TGTGCCAGCAGGGGACTATTAGGGTCTAATTCACCCCTCCACTTT
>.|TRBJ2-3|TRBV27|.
CASSLKEGANRRDTQYF
TGTGCCAGCAGTTTAAAGGAGGGTGCTAATCGTCGGGATACGCAGTATTTT
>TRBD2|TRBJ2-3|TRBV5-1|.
CASSLVSSGGPRGTDTQYF
TGCGCCAGCAGCTTGGTATCCAGCGGGGGGCCGAGGGGCACAGATACGCAGTATTTT
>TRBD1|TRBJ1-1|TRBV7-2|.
CASRPPGQGTEAFF
TGTGCCAGCAGACCGCCGGGACAGGGGACTGAAGCTTTCTTT
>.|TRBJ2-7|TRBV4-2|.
CASSHGIANSYEQYF
TGTGCCAGCAGCCATGGAATAGCGAACTCCTACGAGCAGTACTTC
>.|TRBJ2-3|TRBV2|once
CASRIVFSDTQYF
TGTGCCAGCAGAATAGTATTCTCAGATACGCAGTATTTT
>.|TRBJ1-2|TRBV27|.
CASSFGAGVYGYTF
TGTGCCAGCAGTTTCGGGGCAGGGGTCTATGGCTACACCTTC
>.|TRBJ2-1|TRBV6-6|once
CASSYGLSYNEQFF
TGTGCCAGCAGTTACGGCCTCTCCTACAATGAGCAGTTCTTC
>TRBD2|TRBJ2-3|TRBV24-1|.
CATSDYSGRAPTRTDTQYF
TGTGCCACCAGTGACTATAGCGGGAGGGCTCCCACACGCACAGATACGCAGTATTTT
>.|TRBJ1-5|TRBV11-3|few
CASSLERGQDNQPQHF
TGTGCCAGCAGCTTAGAAAGGGGTCAGGACAATCAGCCCCAGCATTTT
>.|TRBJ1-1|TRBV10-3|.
CAIRGREGPEAFF
TGTGCCATCAGAGGCAGGGAGGGCCCTGAAGCTTTCTTT
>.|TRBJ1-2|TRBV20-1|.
CSAPFYGYTF
TGCAGTGCTCCCTTCTATGGCTACACCTTC
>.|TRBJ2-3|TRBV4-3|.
CASSQGAIPTDTQYF
TGCGCCAGCAGCCAAGGGGCAATTCCCACAGATACGCAGTATTTT
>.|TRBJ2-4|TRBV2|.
CASRGTPSEAKNIQYF
TGTGCCAGCAGGGGGACTCCGTCTGAGGCCAAAAACATTCAGTACTTC
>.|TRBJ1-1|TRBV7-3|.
CASSAGLGRAFF
TGTGCCAGCAGCGCCGGACTCGGTCGTGCTTTCTTT
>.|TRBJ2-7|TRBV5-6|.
CASSLSGYEQYF
TGTGCCAGCAGCTTGTCGGGCTACGAGCAGTACTTC
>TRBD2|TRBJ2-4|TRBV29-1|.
CSVEVREGNIQYF
TGCAGCGTTGAGGTCAGGGAGGGAAACATTCAGTACTTC
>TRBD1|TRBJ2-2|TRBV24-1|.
CATGQGTGELFF
TGTGCCACAGGACAGGGCACCGGGGAGCTGTTTTTT
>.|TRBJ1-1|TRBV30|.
CAWRGTWGTEAFF
TGTGCCTGGCGGGGGACCTGGGGCACTGAAGCTTTCTTT
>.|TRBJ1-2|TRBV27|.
CASQSQQGPNYGYTF
TGTGCCAGCCAATCTCAACAGGGCCCTAACTATGGCTACACCTTC
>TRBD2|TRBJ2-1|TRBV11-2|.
CASSSSRGRAHNEQFF
TGTGCCAGCAGCTCTTCACGCGGGAGGGCACACAATGAGCAGTTCTTC
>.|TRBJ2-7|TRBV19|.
CASSISQGGEQYF
TGTGCCAGTAGTATTTCACAGGGTGGCGAGCAGTACTTC
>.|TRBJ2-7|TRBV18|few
CASSPAANYEQYF
TGTGCCAGCTCACCGGCGGCGAACTACGAGCAGTACTTC
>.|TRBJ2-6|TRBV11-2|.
CASSRQVSGANVLTF
TGTGCCAGCAGCCGACAGGTGTCTGGGGCCAACGTCCTGACTTTC
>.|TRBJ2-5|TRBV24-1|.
CATSDDSKDQETQYF
TGTGCCACCAGTGATGACAGTAAAGACCAAGAGACCCAGTACTTC
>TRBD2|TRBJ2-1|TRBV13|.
CASSLFASGGMNEQFF
TGTGCCAGCAGCTTATTCGCTAGCGGGGGGATGAATGAGCAGTTCTTC
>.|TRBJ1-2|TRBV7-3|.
CASSLRDGYGYTF
TGTGCCAGCAGCTTGCGGGACGGCTATGGCTACACCTTC